The 3 T cell receptor beta chains presented below share a single source sample, sequenced in a study of T cells in Graves' hyperthyroidism and ophthalmopathy. RNA transcripts gave rise to amplified TCR beta CDR3 regions. In the first-round RT-PCR of the TCR CDR3, the HTBI primer set was used. TCRdb processed the multiplex PCR reads anew with MiXCR; each CDR3 protein has one entry. The data contain some 500,000 distinct CDR3 sequences, about 15% of them singletons. Sequences were obtained from blood. The receptors come from a woman aged 25 to 45 with Graves' ophthalmopathy.

The chain is built from TRBV6-1 and TRBJ2-1; 7 bases match TRBD2. Per the germline V gene, CDR1 is MNHNS and CDR2 is SASEGT. The ends lost 5 bases at V and 6 bases at J; junction bases unmatched: 4. The length of the CDR3 is 13 residues. The CDR3 loop reads CASSSPGGNEQFF. The DNA of the CDR3 is TGTGCCAGCAGTTCCCCGGGGGGCAATGAGCAGTTCTTC.

In DNA form, the CDR3 reads TGTGCCAGCAGTGAAACTTGGGCGGAGCCCCCCTACGAGCAGTACTTC. It specifies CASSETWAEPPYEQYF. The chain links TRBV25-1 to TRBJ2-7; unclear D gene. The V and J ends lost 2 bases and 2 bases respectively, with 16 bases between them. CDR1 is MGHDK and CDR2 is SYGVNS in the germline V gene. The CDR3 runs 16 residues.

The sample holds many counts of this clonotype. The chain carries TRBV30 and TRBJ2-1; no clear D. Trimming cost V 2 bases and J 7 bases, with 6 bases left between them. The CDR3 is made up of 11 amino acids. Germline CDR1 is GTSNPN and CDR2 is SVGIG (reference sequence). The CDR3 DNA is TGTGCCTGGAGTCGTCGGAATGAGCAGTTCTTC. Translation gives CAWSRRNEQFF.